A selection of T cell receptor beta chains follows, all from one sample in a study of breast tumors, draining lymph nodes, adjacent tissues. TCRdb re-called the multiplex PCR reads through MiXCR, storing one row per CDR3 protein. The sample gives 130,000 or so distinct CDR3 sequences, around a third of which show up once; 2.3% is in the top ten. Material for sequencing was axillary lymph node tissue. All receptors come from a female donor with breast cancer. Some clones in this sample may be carry-over from other donors' samples. Each CDR3 is given with its conserved first and last residue.

v_call cdr3_aa
TRBV7-9 CASSSNRAYGYTF
TRBV11-1 CASSSPGTTGQETQYF
TRBV10-1 CASSESGSPNEQFF
TRBV7-2 CASSFPEGGGASSYEQYF
TRBV6-2/TRBV6-3 CASSYPPQRAYGYTF
TRBV5-1 CASSLGAQLYAYNEQFF
TRBV5-5 CASSPAGRGLATQYF
TRBV11-1 CASSLGFRVTPYNEQFF
TRBV19 CATINQNSGANVLTF
TRBV7-6 CASSPGPSGNTIYF
TRBV24-1 CATSDFDRGAAIYGYTF
TRBV29-1 CSVLGAAGKIRAFF
TRBV24-1 CATSDLGTGRTGELFF
TRBV4-1 CASSQGDRGRQPQHF
TRBV7-9 CASSSPSTGGPPNEQFF
TRBV28 CASSLGTGGNSPLHF
TRBV20-1 CSARFPGGSYEQYF
TRBV11-2 CASSLDTGELDNEQFF
TRBV5-1 CASSLAGQGAVNEQFF
TRBV7-3 CASSLMSGAADTQYF
TRBV2 CASRTGVGLNEQFF
TRBV7-3 CASSSRQLYEQYF
TRBV2 CASTRSGTGGAEDTQYF
TRBV28 CASSSWTGAYNEQFF
TRBV7-9 CASSSQPTGYSNQPQYF
TRBV2 CTSSESRGGYTF
TRBV20-1 CSALGLAGADTQYF